This T cell receptor beta chain is drawn from a study of T-cell reconstitution after alpha-beta-depleted transplantation in children. V gave up 3 bases and J gave up 2 bases, with 12 bases separating them. The CDR3 spans 15 residues. CDR1 SGHVS and CDR2 FQNEAQ come from the germline V gene. Unique molecular identifiers were incorporated during preparation of the TCRbeta library. TCRdb fed the PCR reads into MiXCR, producing one record per CDR3 protein. The sample carries about 540,000 distinct CDR3 sequences, approximately 20% recorded once. The chain uses TRBV7-8 and TRBJ2-3; no reliable D call. This TCR derives from a human donor who donated a stem cell graft to a child with acute lymphoblastic leukemia. Sample: PBMCs from the stem cell graft donor, taken from the stem cell graft. CDR3 residues: CASSFDAYFTDTQYF. CDR3 DNA: TGTGCCAGCAGCTTCGATGCCTACTTCACAGATACGCAGTATTTT.